This T cell receptor (beta chain) came from a study of T-cell memory formation after mild COVID-19. In the study overall: Each donor largely had its own TCR clusters. General observations from the study: Among clones contracting day 15 to 85, CD4/CD8 was balanced, whereas later expanders leaned CD4+.

V lost 1 base, J lost 7 bases, and 4 bases stayed unmatched. CDR3 length: 14 residues. Germline V gives CDR1 DFQATT, CDR2 SNEGSKA (reference sequence). TCRdb used MiXCR to reprocess the 5' RACE reads, holding one entry per CDR3 protein. The table records about 210,000 distinct CDR3 sequences, 8% to 11% of them present only once. The table lists this clonotype with a few counts. Its matching antigen is unknown. Sequencing was done on a sample of PBMCs or a T cell subset sorted from them (not recorded which). This sequence was found in a young man who had mild COVID-19 (a few samples of this study predate the infection). Cell type and time point are not known. This chain uses TRBV20-1 with TRBJ2-1, with TRBD2 matching 10 bases. The CDR3 reads CSARALAGVNEQFF. The CDR3 DNA follows: TGCAGTGCTAGAGCCCTAGCGGGGGTAAATGAGCAGTTCTTC.